This is a list of T cell receptor beta chains from one sample in a study of cytomegalovirus exposure and HLA in healthy donors. TCRdb's table, derived via immunoSEQ multiplex PCR, lists solely in-frame clones and lacks some. The table lists some 160,000 clones, roughly 85% of them singletons, with around 1.7% in the top ten. The sequencing sample was made of PBMCs. The receptor set was obtained from a woman aged 25 to 39 in good health and CMV-seronegative. Each CDR3 is given with its conserved first and last residue. The D gene is left open where the match is weak. Expanded clones get a size class; other rows say once, few or many, or leave the size out.

J gene	clone size	D gene	V gene	CDR3 protein	CDR3 DNA
TRBJ2-5	few	TRBD2	TRBV4-1	CASSRTRFETQYF	TGCGCCAGCAGTCGGACTAGATTCGAGACCCAGTACTTC
TRBJ1-5	.	.	TRBV6-1	CASSVWTDSNQPQHF	TGTGCCAGCAGTGTCTGGACAGATAGCAATCAGCCCCAGCATTTT
TRBJ1-1	.	TRBD1	TRBV7-9	CASWPQGARTEAFF	TGTGCCAGCTGGCCCCAGGGGGCGCGAACTGAAGCTTTCTTT
TRBJ1-1	.	.	TRBV7-8	CASSRIASGLMNTEAFF	TGTGCCAGCAGCAGGATTGCCTCGGGACTAATGAACACTGAAGCTTTCTTT
TRBJ1-1	.	TRBD1	TRBV5-6	CASSPGQGRNTEAFF	TGTGCCAGCAGCCCTGGACAGGGCAGGAACACTGAAGCTTTCTTT
TRBJ1-2	.	.	TRBV5-1	CASSLGQNRNYGYTF	TGCGCCAGCAGCTTGGGACAGAACCGGAACTATGGCTACACCTTC
TRBJ1-1	.	.	TRBV12-5	CASGLANTEAFF	TGTGCTAGTGGTTTGGCAAACACTGAAGCTTTCTTT
TRBJ2-5	once	TRBD2	TRBV30	CACGRGETQYF	TGTGCCTGCGGGAGGGGGGAGACCCAGTACTTC
TRBJ2-7	.	.	TRBV29-1	CSVVRAGATYEQYF	TGCAGCGTTGTGAGAGCGGGCGCAACCTACGAGCAGTACTTC
TRBJ1-1	few	.	TRBV2	CASSNRENTEAFF	TGTGCCAGCAGCAACAGGGAGAACACTGAAGCTTTCTTT
TRBJ2-3	few	TRBD2	TRBV7-2	CASSRGGAGVGSTDTQYF	TGTGCCAGCAGCAGGGGAGGTGCGGGGGTGGGTAGCACAGATACGCAGTATTTT